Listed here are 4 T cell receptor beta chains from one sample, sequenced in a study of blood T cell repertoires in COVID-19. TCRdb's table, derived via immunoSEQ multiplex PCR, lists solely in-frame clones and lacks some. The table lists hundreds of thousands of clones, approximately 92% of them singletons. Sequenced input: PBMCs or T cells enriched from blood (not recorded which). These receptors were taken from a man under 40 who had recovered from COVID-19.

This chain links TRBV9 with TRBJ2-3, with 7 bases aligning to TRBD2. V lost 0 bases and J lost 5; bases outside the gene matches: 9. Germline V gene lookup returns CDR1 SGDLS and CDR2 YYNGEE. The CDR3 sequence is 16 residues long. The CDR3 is CASSVGGTGGRDTQYF. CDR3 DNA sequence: TGTGCCAGCAGCGTAGGAGGAACAGGCGGGAGAGATACGCAGTATTTT.

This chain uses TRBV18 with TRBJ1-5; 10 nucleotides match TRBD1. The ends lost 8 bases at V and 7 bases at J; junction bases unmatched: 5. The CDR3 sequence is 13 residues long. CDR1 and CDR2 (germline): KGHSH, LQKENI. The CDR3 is CASRQGARQPQHF. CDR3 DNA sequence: TGTGCCAGCAGACAGGGGGCTAGGCAGCCCCAGCATTTT.

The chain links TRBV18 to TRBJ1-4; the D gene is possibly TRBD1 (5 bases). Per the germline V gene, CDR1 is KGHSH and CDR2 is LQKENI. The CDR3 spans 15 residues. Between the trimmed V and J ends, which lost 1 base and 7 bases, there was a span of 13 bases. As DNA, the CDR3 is TGTGCCAGCTCACCACGGACCGACGGGGGTGAAAAACTGTTTTTT. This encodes CASSPRTDGGEKLFF.

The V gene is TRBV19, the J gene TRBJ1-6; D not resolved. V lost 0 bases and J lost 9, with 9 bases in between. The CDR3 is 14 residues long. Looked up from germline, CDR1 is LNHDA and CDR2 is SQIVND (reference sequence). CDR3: CASSIENSPSPLHF. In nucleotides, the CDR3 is TGTGCCAGTAGTATAGAGAACAGCCCTTCACCCCTCCACTTT.